This T cell receptor beta chain was sequenced for a study of blood T cell repertoires in COVID-19. Some clones are missing from TCRdb's copy, which holds only in-frame ones; the method was immunoSEQ multiplex PCR. The sample lists around 200,000 clones, about 82% occurring once. V lost 0 bases to trimming and J lost 2 bases, with 8 bases between them. This CDR3 contains 15 residues. Germline CDR1 KGHDR, CDR2 SFDVKD. Study members were between about 18 and 100 years old and lived in about two dozen US regions. Participants were placed into cohorts based on the clinical history they reported. Specimen: PBMCs or T cells enriched from blood (not recorded which). The chain joins TRBV24-1 to TRBJ2-3; D perhaps matches TRBD1 (5 bases). The source of this sequence is a man in his forties with acute COVID-19. DNA of the CDR3: TGTGCCACCAGTGATTTGCAGGGTCCCACAGATACGCAGTATTTT. It encodes CATSDLQGPTDTQYF.